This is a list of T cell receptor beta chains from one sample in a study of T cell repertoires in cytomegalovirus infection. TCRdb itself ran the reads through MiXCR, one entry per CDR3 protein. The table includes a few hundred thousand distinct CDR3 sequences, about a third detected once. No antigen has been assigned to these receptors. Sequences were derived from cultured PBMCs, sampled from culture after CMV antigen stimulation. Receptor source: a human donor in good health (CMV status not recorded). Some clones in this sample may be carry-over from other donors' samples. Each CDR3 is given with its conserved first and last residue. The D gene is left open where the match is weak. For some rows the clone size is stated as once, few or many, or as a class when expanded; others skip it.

CDR3 DNA: TGTGCCAGCAGTTCGAGGGTAGGCACTGAAGCTTTCTTT; CDR3 protein: CASSSRVGTEAFF; clone size: few; J gene: TRBJ1-1; V gene: TRBV27; D gene: .
CDR3 DNA: TGTGCCAGCAGTTATGACCCACGGTATGGCTACACCTTC; CDR3 protein: CASSYDPRYGYTF; clone size: few; J gene: TRBJ1-2; V gene: TRBV6-2/TRBV6-3; D gene: .
CDR3 DNA: TGTGCCAGCAGTGTTAACAGGGGGAGCTCCTACAATGAGCAGTTCTTC; CDR3 protein: CASSVNRGSSYNEQFF; clone size: .; J gene: TRBJ2-1; V gene: TRBV6-8; D gene: TRBD1
CDR3 DNA: TGCGCCAGCAGCCAAGTGGTCTCTCGAGGCTATGGCTACACCTTC; CDR3 protein: CASSQVVSRGYGYTF; clone size: few; J gene: TRBJ1-2; V gene: TRBV4-1; D gene: .
CDR3 DNA: TGTGCCAGCAGCTTAGATCCCTGGCCCTCCTACAATGAGCAGTTCTTC; CDR3 protein: CASSLDPWPSYNEQFF; clone size: few; J gene: TRBJ2-1; V gene: TRBV7-8; D gene: .
CDR3 DNA: TGTGCCAGTAGTATAGACATCTATGGCTACACCTTC; CDR3 protein: CASSIDIYGYTF; clone size: many; J gene: TRBJ1-2; V gene: TRBV19; D gene: .
CDR3 DNA: TGTGCCAGCAGCTTAGAAGGGATGGGGGAGCAGTACTTC; CDR3 protein: CASSLEGMGEQYF; clone size: .; J gene: TRBJ2-7; V gene: TRBV7-6; D gene: .
CDR3 DNA: TGTGCCAGCAGCACGCAGGGACAGAGCACAGATACGCAGTATTTT; CDR3 protein: CASSTQGQSTDTQYF; clone size: few; J gene: TRBJ2-3; V gene: TRBV6-5; D gene: TRBD1
CDR3 DNA: TGTGCCAGCAGTTACCAAGGACAGGGGATCAACATTCAGTACTTC; CDR3 protein: CASSYQGQGINIQYF; clone size: few; J gene: TRBJ2-4; V gene: TRBV6-1; D gene: TRBD1
CDR3 DNA: TGTGCTAGTGGTTTCACAGGGGGTGACTACACCTTC; CDR3 protein: CASGFTGGDYTF; clone size: .; J gene: TRBJ1-2; V gene: TRBV12-5; D gene: TRBD1
CDR3 DNA: TGTGCCAGCAGCTTTCGGACTACCACAGATACGCAGTATTTT; CDR3 protein: CASSFRTTTDTQYF; clone size: .; J gene: TRBJ2-3; V gene: TRBV7-3; D gene: .
CDR3 DNA: TGTGCCAGCAGCTTAGTCGGGGACAGCTCTGGAAACACCATATATTTT; CDR3 protein: CASSLVGDSSGNTIYF; clone size: few; J gene: TRBJ1-3; V gene: TRBV7-2; D gene: TRBD1
CDR3 DNA: TGTGCCAGCTCCGCTAGCGGGCAATACAATGAGCAGTTCTTC; CDR3 protein: CASSASGQYNEQFF; clone size: .; J gene: TRBJ2-1; V gene: TRBV6-4; D gene: TRBD2
CDR3 DNA: TGTGCCAGCAGCCGGGACCAGAACACTGAAGCTTTCTTT; CDR3 protein: CASSRDQNTEAFF; clone size: few; J gene: TRBJ1-1; V gene: TRBV12-3/TRBV12-4; D gene: .
CDR3 DNA: TGTGCCACCAGTGATGAAAGGAATGAGCAGTTCTTC; CDR3 protein: CATSDERNEQFF; clone size: .; J gene: TRBJ2-1; V gene: TRBV24-1; D gene: .
CDR3 DNA: TGTGCCAGCAGCCCCCAGACAGGGCTCCGAGGAAACACCATATATTTT; CDR3 protein: CASSPQTGLRGNTIYF; clone size: many; J gene: TRBJ1-3; V gene: TRBV7-8; D gene: TRBD1
CDR3 DNA: TGTGCCAGCAGTTGGGACACCGTCTACGAGCAGTACTTC; CDR3 protein: CASSWDTVYEQYF; clone size: .; J gene: TRBJ2-7; V gene: TRBV28; D gene: .
CDR3 DNA: TGTGCCAGCAGCTGGACGGCCCCTCAAGAGACCCAGTACTTC; CDR3 protein: CASSWTAPQETQYF; clone size: many; J gene: TRBJ2-5; V gene: TRBV7-2; D gene: .
CDR3 DNA: TGTGCCAGCAGCCGAACTAGCGGGAATGTCTACGAGCAGTACTTC; CDR3 protein: CASSRTSGNVYEQYF; clone size: .; J gene: TRBJ2-7; V gene: TRBV28; D gene: TRBD2
CDR3 DNA: TGTGCCAGCACCCCCTTCGGCGCTGGGGCCACAGATACGCAGTATTTT; CDR3 protein: CASTPFGAGATDTQYF; clone size: .; J gene: TRBJ2-3; V gene: TRBV6-1; D gene: .
CDR3 DNA: TGTGCCAGCAGCTTAGTGGTTTGGACACCACATAGCTCCTACAATGAGCAGTTCTTC; CDR3 protein: CASSLVVWTPHSSYNEQFF; clone size: few; J gene: TRBJ2-1; V gene: TRBV7-8; D gene: .
CDR3 DNA: TGTGCCAGCAGCTTACCGGAGGAAAGAACATTTGCTGGGGCCAACGTCCTGACTTTC; CDR3 protein: CASSLPEERTFAGANVLTF; clone size: .; J gene: TRBJ2-6; V gene: TRBV7-9; D gene: .
CDR3 DNA: TGTGCCAGCAGCCAATTGGGGGATAGCCACGAGCAGTACTTC; CDR3 protein: CASSQLGDSHEQYF; clone size: .; J gene: TRBJ2-7; V gene: TRBV4-2; D gene: .
CDR3 DNA: TGTGCCAGCAGCTTTCGGCAGCCTGAAGCTTTCTTT; CDR3 protein: CASSFRQPEAFF; clone size: few; J gene: TRBJ1-1; V gene: TRBV11-2; D gene: .
CDR3 DNA: TGTGCCAGTGAGCCGGGACACAGCACAGATACGCAGTATTTT; CDR3 protein: CASEPGHSTDTQYF; clone size: .; J gene: TRBJ2-3; V gene: TRBV2; D gene: .
CDR3 DNA: TGTGCCAGCTCACAAATTATCGCCCGGCGGAACACTGAAGCTTTCTTT; CDR3 protein: CASSQIIARRNTEAFF; clone size: .; J gene: TRBJ1-1; V gene: TRBV18; D gene: .
CDR3 DNA: TGTGCCAGCAGTTTCAACAGGGCCACTGAAGCTTTCTTT; CDR3 protein: CASSFNRATEAFF; clone size: many; J gene: TRBJ1-1; V gene: TRBV12-3/TRBV12-4; D gene: .
CDR3 DNA: TGTGCCATATCCGGGACTAGCGGGAGTTACCAAGAGACCCAGTACTTC; CDR3 protein: CAISGTSGSYQETQYF; clone size: .; J gene: TRBJ2-5; V gene: TRBV10-3; D gene: TRBD2
CDR3 DNA: TGTGCCACTCGACGGAGCTCCTACAATGAGCAGTTCTTC; CDR3 protein: CATRRSSYNEQFF; clone size: few; J gene: TRBJ2-1; V gene: TRBV6-1; D gene: .
CDR3 DNA: TGTGCCAGCAGCTTAGTTATTTTTGGGACAGGGGATTCCGGGGAGCTGTTTTTT; CDR3 protein: CASSLVIFGTGDSGELFF; clone size: .; J gene: TRBJ2-2; V gene: TRBV7-2; D gene: TRBD1
CDR3 DNA: TGTGCCAGCAGAAAACTTAGCGGGAGTGGTACAGATACGCAGTATTTT; CDR3 protein: CASRKLSGSGTDTQYF; clone size: .; J gene: TRBJ2-3; V gene: TRBV2; D gene: TRBD2
CDR3 DNA: TGTGCCAGCAGCTTCCATACCGGGACAGGGGGTACTGAAGCTTTCTTT; CDR3 protein: CASSFHTGTGGTEAFF; clone size: few; J gene: TRBJ1-1; V gene: TRBV14; D gene: TRBD1
CDR3 DNA: TGTGCCAGCAGGGGGACAGGGTTTGGCACTGAAGCTTTCTTT; CDR3 protein: CASRGTGFGTEAFF; clone size: .; J gene: TRBJ1-1; V gene: TRBV6-5; D gene: TRBD1
CDR3 DNA: TGTGCCAGCAGCCACACCCGGGACAGGGGGCAAGAAAATGGCTACACCTTC; CDR3 protein: CASSHTRDRGQENGYTF; clone size: .; J gene: TRBJ1-2; V gene: TRBV12-3/TRBV12-4; D gene: TRBD1
CDR3 DNA: TGTGCCAGCAGCGGGACACCGACTAGTTTAGATACGCAGTATTTT; CDR3 protein: CASSGTPTSLDTQYF; clone size: .; J gene: TRBJ2-3; V gene: TRBV7-3; D gene: .
CDR3 DNA: TGCGCCAGCAGCCAAGATAGGCCAGCCGACGAGCAGTACTTC; CDR3 protein: CASSQDRPADEQYF; clone size: .; J gene: TRBJ2-7; V gene: TRBV4-1; D gene: .
CDR3 DNA: TGTGCCAGCAGTTTTCGGGGGACTAGCGGGAGGAAGACCAATGAGCAGTTCTTC; CDR3 protein: CASSFRGTSGRKTNEQFF; clone size: few; J gene: TRBJ2-1; V gene: TRBV27; D gene: TRBD2
CDR3 DNA: TGTGCCAGTAGTCCAGGACGGACTAGCAATCAGCCCCAGCATTTT; CDR3 protein: CASSPGRTSNQPQHF; clone size: few; J gene: TRBJ1-5; V gene: TRBV19; D gene: .
CDR3 DNA: TGTGCCAGCAGCCAAGAAATCGGAGGGGCGGCTGGGGATACGCAGTATTTT; CDR3 protein: CASSQEIGGAAGDTQYF; clone size: .; J gene: TRBJ2-3; V gene: TRBV4-2; D gene: .
CDR3 DNA: TGTGCCAGCAGGAGCTCCGGGACGGTGAACACTGAAGCTTTCTTT; CDR3 protein: CASRSSGTVNTEAFF; clone size: few; J gene: TRBJ1-1; V gene: TRBV7-2; D gene: .
CDR3 DNA: TGTGCCAGCAGCTTAGGGGATCGAGGGGCAACTAATGAAAAACTGTTTTTT; CDR3 protein: CASSLGDRGATNEKLFF; clone size: .; J gene: TRBJ1-4; V gene: TRBV7-4; D gene: .
CDR3 DNA: TGTGCCAGCAGTTTAATACAGGGGTGGGGGGCGACTGAAGCTTTCTTT; CDR3 protein: CASSLIQGWGATEAFF; clone size: few; J gene: TRBJ1-1; V gene: TRBV27; D gene: TRBD1
CDR3 DNA: TGTGCCAGCAACAATAGGGGTTTTGAGGATGGCTACACCTTC; CDR3 protein: CASNNRGFEDGYTF; clone size: few; J gene: TRBJ1-2; V gene: TRBV7-2; D gene: .
CDR3 DNA: TGTGCCAGCAGCTTAGTGGCTAGCGGGAGCGGGCAGTACTTC; CDR3 protein: CASSLVASGSGQYF; clone size: few; J gene: TRBJ2-5; V gene: TRBV11-2; D gene: TRBD2